These 3 T cell receptor beta chains were sequenced from one sample in a study of shared clonotypes between healthy human individuals. Method: immunoSEQ multiplex PCR; TCRdb's copy keeps in-frame clones and lacks some. The sample has more than 400,000 clones; almost 97% are singletons. The sequenced sample was naive CD4+ T cells sorted from blood. Subset here: CD45RA+ positively selected. Receptors originate from a woman under 40 in good health.

This sequence joins TRBV7-3 and TRBJ2-1; TRBD2 matches 11 bases. The length of the CDR3 is 15 residues. Germline values: CDR1 SGHTA, CDR2 FQGTGA. V lost 3 bases, J lost 9 bases, and 7 bases stayed unmatched. Here the CDR3 DNA reads TGTGCCAGCAGCTTCTCCGGGACTAGCGGCTTTGAGCAGTTCTTC. Translating it yields CASSFSGTSGFEQFF.

The rearrangement joins TRBV15 to TRBJ1-1; D is perhaps TRBD1 (6 bases). CDR3 length: 15 residues. Germline V lookup: CDR1 LNHNV, CDR2 YYDKDF (reference sequence). V dropped 5 bases and J dropped 1 base, with 14 bases sitting between them. The CDR3 spells CATSVRQVTNTEAFF. The CDR3 region has the DNA TGTGCCACCAGCGTCCGACAGGTGACGAACACTGAAGCTTTCTTT.

This chain connects TRBV6-1 to TRBJ1-5; 7 bases align to TRBD1. CDR3 size: 14 residues. V lost 6 bases to trimming and J lost 7 bases; unmatched junction nucleotides: 9. Per germline, CDR1 MNHNS and CDR2 SASEGT. The CDR3 DNA is TGTGCCAGCAGAACTGGGACAGTAGAACAGCCCCAGCATTTT. Protein: CASRTGTVEQPQHF.